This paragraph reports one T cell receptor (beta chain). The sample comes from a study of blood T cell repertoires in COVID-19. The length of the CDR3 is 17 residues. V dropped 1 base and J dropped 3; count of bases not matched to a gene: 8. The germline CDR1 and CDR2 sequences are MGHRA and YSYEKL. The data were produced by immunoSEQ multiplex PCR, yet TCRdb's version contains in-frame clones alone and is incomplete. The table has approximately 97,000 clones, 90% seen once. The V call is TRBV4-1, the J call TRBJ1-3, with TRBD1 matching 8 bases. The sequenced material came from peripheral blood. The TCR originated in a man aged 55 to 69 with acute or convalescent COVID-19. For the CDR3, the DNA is TGCGCCAGCAGCCAAGCTCAGGGGGCTACGTATGGAAACACCATATATTTT. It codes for CASSQAQGATYGNTIYF.